The T cell receptor beta chain under discussion was sequenced for a study of blood T cell repertoires in COVID-19. The germline V gene has CDR1 SGHVS and CDR2 FQNEAQ. V shed 5 bases, J shed 7 bases, and the junction held 7 bases outside the gene matches. This CDR3 is 15 amino acids long. Profiled with immunoSEQ multiplex PCR; TCRdb holds only in-frame clones, not every one. The sample lists 62,000 or so clones; around 90% were seen once. The sequence was obtained from a human donor in a cohort sampled during active COVID-19. Sequencing was done on a sample of peripheral blood. The chain is built from TRBV7-8 and TRBJ1-5, with 11 bases matching TRBD1. CDR3 region: CASSKGQGDGQPQHF. The CDR3 coding sequence is TGTGCCAGCAGCAAGGGACAGGGGGACGGACAGCCCCAGCATTTT.